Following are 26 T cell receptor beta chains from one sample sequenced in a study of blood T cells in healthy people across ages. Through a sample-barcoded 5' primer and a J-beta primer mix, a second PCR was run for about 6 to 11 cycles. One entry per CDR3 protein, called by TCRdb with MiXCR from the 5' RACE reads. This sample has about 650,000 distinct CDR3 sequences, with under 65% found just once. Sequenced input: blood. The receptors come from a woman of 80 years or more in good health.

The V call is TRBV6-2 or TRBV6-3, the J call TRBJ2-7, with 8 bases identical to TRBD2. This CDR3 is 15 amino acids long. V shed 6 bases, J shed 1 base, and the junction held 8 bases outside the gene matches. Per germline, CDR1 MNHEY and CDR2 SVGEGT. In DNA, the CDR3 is TGTGCCAGCAGCTGGGGACTAGTCGGGTCCTACGAGCAGTACTTC. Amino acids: CASSWGLVGSYEQYF.

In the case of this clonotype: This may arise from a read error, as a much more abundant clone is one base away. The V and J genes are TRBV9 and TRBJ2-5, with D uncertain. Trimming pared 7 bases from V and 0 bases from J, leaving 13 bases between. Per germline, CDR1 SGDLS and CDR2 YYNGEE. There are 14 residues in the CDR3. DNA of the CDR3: TGTGCCAGCGGCACTTTCAGTAACCAAGAGACCCAGTACTTC. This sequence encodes CASGTFSNQETQYF.

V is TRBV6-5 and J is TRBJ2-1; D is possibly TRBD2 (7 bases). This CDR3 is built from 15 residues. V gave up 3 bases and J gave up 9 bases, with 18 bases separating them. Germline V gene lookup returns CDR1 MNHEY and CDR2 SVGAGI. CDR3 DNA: TGTGCCAGCAGTTATAGGGATCCTAGGGGGGGTGAGCAGTTCTTC. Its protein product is CASSYRDPRGGEQFF.

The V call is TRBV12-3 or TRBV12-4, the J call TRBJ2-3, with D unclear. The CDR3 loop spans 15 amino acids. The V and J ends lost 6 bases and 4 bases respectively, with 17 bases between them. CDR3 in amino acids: CASSTAPANADTQYF. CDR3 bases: TGTGCCAGCAGCACCGCCCCAGCTAACGCAGATACGCAGTATTTT.

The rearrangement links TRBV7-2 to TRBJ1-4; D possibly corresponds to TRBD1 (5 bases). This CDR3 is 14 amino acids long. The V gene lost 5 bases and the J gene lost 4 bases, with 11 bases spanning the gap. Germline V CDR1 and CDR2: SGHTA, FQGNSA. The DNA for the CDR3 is TGTGCCAGCAGCCACAGGAGAATTAATGAAAAACTGTTTTTT. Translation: CASSHRRINEKLFF.

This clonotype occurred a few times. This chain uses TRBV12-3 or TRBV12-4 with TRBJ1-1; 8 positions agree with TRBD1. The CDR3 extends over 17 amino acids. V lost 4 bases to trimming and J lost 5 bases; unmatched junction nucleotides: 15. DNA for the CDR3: TGTGCCAGCAGTTCTTCCCAGGGGGCTTCGCCCTATACTGAAGCTTTCTTT. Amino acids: CASSSSQGASPYTEAFF.

The CDR3 reads CASNLGADTQYF. The CDR3 bases are TGTGCCAGCAATTTAGGTGCAGATACGCAGTATTTT. The rearrangement links TRBV7-9 to TRBJ2-3; D call uncertain. Trimming left V 7 bases short and J 4 bases short, with 9 bases between. Germline-derived CDR1 and CDR2 are SEHNR and FQNEAQ (reference sequence). The CDR3 covers 12 residues.

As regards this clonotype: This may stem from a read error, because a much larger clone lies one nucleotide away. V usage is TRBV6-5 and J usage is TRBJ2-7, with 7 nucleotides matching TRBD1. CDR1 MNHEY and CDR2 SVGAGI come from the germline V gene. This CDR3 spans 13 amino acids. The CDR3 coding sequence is TGTGTCAGCAGTGACGACGGGACAGACGAGCAGTACTTC. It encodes CVSSDDGTDEQYF.

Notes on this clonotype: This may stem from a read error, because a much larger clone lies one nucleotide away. CDR3 in amino acids: CAIRGQGDTEAFF. CDR3 bases: TGTGCCATCAGGGGACAGGGGGACACTGAAGCTTTCTTT. V gene TRBV10-3 combines with J gene TRBJ1-1; 11 nucleotides match TRBD1. The trim removed 6 bases at V and 3 bases at J, leaving 0 bases unmatched. This CDR3 has 13 residues. Germline V gene sequence: CDR1 ENHRY, CDR2 SYGVKD.

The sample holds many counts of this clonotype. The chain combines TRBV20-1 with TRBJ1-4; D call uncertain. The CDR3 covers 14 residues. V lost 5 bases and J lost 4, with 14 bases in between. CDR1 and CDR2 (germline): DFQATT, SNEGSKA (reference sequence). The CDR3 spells CSARTPPGNEKLFF. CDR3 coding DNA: TGCAGTGCTCGGACCCCCCCGGGTAATGAAAAACTGTTTTTT.

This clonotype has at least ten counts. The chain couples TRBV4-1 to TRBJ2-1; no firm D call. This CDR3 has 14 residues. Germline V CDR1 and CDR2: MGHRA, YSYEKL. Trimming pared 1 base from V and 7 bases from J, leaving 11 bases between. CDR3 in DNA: TGCGCCAGCAGCCAAGTTAGTAGCAGGAATGAGCAGTTCTTC. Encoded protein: CASSQVSSRNEQFF.

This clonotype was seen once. CDR3 residues: CASSLVLAQGSDTQYF. As DNA, the CDR3 is TGCGCCAGCAGCTTGGTTCTAGCACAAGGGTCAGATACGCAGTATTTT. The chain is built from TRBV5-1 and TRBJ2-3, with a tentative D call TRBD2 (5 bases). Trimming took off 0 bases at V and 4 bases at J, with 15 bases between the two ends. The CDR3 runs 16 residues. Germline V lookup: CDR1 SGHRS, CDR2 YFSETQ.

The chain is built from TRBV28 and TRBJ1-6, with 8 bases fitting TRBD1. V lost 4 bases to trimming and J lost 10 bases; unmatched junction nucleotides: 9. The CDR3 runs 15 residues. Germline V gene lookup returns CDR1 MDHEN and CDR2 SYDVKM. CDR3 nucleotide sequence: TGTGCCAGCAGTTCCTCGGGGACAGGAAAATCACCCCTCCACTTT. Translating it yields CASSSSGTGKSPLHF. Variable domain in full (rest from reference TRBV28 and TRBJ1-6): DVKVTQSSRYLVKRTGEKVFLECVQDMDHENMFWYRQDPGLGLRLIYFSYDVKMKEKGDIPEGYSVSREKKERFSLILESASTNQTSMYLCASSSSGTGKSPLHFGNGTRLTVT.

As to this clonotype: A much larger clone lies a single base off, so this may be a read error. CDR3 sequence: CASSLIGRGREQYF. CDR3 bases: TGTGCCAGCAGCTTAATAGGTAGGGGTCGTGAGCAGTACTTC. This chain links TRBV7-9 with TRBJ2-7; tentatively, D is TRBD1 (5 bases). Germline CDR1 and CDR2: SEHNR and FQNEAQ (reference sequence). CDR3 length: 14 amino acids. Between the trimmed V and J ends, which lost 2 bases and 7 bases, there was a span of 15 bases.

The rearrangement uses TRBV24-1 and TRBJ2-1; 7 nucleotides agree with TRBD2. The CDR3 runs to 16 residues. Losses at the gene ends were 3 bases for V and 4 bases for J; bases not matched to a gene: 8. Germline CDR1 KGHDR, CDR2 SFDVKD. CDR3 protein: CATSDPGASGYNEQFF. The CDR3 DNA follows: TGTGCCACCAGTGATCCCGGGGCTAGCGGTTACAATGAGCAGTTCTTC.

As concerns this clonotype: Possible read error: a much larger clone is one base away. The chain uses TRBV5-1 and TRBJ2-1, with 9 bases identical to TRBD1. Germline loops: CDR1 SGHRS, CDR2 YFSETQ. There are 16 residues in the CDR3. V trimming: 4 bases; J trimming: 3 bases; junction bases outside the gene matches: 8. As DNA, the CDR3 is TGCGCCAGCAGCGGCGGGGGACAGGGAAGCTACAATGAGCAGTTCTTC. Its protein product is CASSGGGQGSYNEQFF.

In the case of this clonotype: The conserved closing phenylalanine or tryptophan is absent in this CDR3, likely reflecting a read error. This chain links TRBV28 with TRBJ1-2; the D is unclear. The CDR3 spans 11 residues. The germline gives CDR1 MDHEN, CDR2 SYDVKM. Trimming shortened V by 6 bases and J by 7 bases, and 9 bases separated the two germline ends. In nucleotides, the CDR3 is TGTGCCAGCAGGGAGGGCCGTGGCTACACCTTA. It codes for CASREGRGYTL.

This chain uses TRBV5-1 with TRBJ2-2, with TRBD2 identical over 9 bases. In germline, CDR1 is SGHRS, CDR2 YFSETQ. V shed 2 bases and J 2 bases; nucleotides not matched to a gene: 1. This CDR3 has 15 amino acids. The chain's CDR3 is CASSFSGGNTGELFF. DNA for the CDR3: TGCGCCAGCAGCTTTAGCGGGGGAAACACCGGGGAGCTGTTTTTT. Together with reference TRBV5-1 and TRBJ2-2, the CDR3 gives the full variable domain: KAGVTQTPRYLIKTRGQQVTLSCSPISGHRSVSWYQQTPGQGLQFLFEYFSETQRNKGNFPGRFSGRQFSNSRSEMNVSTLELGDSALYLCASSFSGGNTGELFFGEGSRLTVL.

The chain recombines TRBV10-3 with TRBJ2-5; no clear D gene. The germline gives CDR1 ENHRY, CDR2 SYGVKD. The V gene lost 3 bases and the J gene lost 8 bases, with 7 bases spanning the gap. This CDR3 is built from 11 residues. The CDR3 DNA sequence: TGTGCCATCAGTGATGCGACTACCCAGTACTTC. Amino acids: CAISDATTQYF.

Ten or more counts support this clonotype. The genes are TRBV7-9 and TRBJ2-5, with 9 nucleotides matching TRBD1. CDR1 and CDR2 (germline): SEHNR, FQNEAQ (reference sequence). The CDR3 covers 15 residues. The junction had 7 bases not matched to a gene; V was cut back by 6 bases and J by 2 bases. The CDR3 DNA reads TGTGCCAGCAGACCCGGGACAGGGAGACAAGAGACCCAGTACTTC. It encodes CASRPGTGRQETQYF.

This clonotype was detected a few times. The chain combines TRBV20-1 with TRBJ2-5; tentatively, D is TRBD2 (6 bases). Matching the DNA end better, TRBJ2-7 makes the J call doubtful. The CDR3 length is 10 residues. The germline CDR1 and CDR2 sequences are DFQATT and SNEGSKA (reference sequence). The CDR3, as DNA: TGCAGCGCCCGGGAGCGCGAGCAGTACTTC. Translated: CSAREREQYF.

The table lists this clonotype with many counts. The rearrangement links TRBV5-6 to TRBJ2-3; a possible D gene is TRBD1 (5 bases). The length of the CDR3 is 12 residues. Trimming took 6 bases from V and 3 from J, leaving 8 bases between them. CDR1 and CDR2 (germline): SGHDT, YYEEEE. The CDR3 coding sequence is TGTGCCAGCAACAGGAAGACAGATACGCAGTATTTT. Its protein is CASNRKTDTQYF.

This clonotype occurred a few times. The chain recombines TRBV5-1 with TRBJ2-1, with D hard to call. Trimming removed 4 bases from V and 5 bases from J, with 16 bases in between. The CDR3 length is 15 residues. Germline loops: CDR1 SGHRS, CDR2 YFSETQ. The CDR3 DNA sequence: TGCGCCAGCAGCCCCCCCCTCCCCCCAAACAATGAGCAGTTCTTC. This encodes CASSPPLPPNNEQFF.

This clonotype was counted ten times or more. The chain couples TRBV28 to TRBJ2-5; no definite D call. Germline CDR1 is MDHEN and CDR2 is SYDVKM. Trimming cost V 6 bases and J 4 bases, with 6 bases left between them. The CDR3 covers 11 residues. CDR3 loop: CASRQVETQYF. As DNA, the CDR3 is TGTGCCAGCAGACAAGTAGAGACCCAGTACTTC.

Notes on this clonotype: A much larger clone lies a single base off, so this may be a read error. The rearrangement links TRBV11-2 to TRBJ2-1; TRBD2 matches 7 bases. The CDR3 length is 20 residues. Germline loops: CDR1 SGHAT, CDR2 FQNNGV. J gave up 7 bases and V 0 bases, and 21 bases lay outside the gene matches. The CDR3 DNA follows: TGTGCCAGCAGCTTAGATTCGGGGCGGGGCCAGTTTATCGGGGGGAATGAGCAGTTCTTC. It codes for CASSLDSGRGQFIGGNEQFF.

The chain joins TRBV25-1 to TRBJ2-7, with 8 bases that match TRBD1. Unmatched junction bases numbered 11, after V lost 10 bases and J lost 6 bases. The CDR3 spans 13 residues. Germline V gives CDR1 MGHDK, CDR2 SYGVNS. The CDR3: CATSDRVYGEQYF. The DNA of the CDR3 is TGTGCCACTTCGGACAGGGTATACGGCGAGCAGTACTTC.